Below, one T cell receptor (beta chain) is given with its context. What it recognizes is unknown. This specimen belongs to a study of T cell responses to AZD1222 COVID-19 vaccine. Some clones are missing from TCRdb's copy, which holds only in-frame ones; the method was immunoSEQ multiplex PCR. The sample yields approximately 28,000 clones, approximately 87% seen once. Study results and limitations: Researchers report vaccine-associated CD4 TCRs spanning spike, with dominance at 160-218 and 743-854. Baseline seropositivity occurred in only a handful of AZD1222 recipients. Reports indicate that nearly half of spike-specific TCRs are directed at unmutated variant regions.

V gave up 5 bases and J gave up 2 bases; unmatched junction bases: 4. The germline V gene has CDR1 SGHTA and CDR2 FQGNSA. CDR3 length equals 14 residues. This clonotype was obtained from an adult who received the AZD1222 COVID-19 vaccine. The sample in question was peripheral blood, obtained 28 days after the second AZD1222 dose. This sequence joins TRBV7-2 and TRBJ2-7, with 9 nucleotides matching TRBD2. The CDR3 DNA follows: TGTGCCAGCAGCCAAACTAGCGGGCCCTACGAGCAGTACTTC. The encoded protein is CASSQTSGPYEQYF.